This T cell receptor (beta chain) was captured in a study of blood T cells in healthy people across ages. Individuals who donated were healthy Caucasians from Russia aged roughly 6 to 100. Using a J-beta primer mix together with a sample-barcoded 5' primer, a second PCR was run for roughly 7 to 11 cycles. A template-switch adaptor containing 12 random nucleotides labeled each cDNA molecule. TCRdb redid the calling of the 5' RACE reads with MiXCR, one entry per CDR3 protein. Of 1.5 million to 2 million distinct CDR3 sequences listed, about 35% are singletons. This TCR came from a woman aged 25 to 39 in good health. The sample taken for sequencing was blood.

CDR3 DNA: TGTGCCAGCAGCTTAGAAGGGCAACCGGGGGGCTACACCTTC. Its translation is CASSLEGQPGGYTF. The chain links TRBV7-9 to TRBJ1-2; D not resolved. The CDR3 extends over 14 amino acids. Looked up from germline, CDR1 is SEHNR and CDR2 is FQNEAQ (reference sequence). V lost 1 base to trimming and J lost 8 bases, with 14 bases between them.